Listed below are T cell receptor beta chains from one sample, sequenced in a study of blood T cells in healthy people across ages. TCRdb reprocessed the 5' RACE reads with MiXCR, giving one entry per CDR3 protein. The sample lists more than 900,000 distinct CDR3 sequences; just under 30% were seen once. A further study also used this sample, focusing on T cells of mothers and their children.

The specimen sequenced was blood. The source of these receptors is a woman aged 40 to 49 in good health. CDR3s include the opening cysteine and the closing phenylalanine or tryptophan. D genes are given only for firm matches. The size of a clone is reported for some rows only, either as once, few or many, or as a class for expanded clones.

TRBV7-2,many,-,TRBJ2-5,TGTGCCAGCAGCTTAGGGGGCCTCGCGGGGATTCGAGAGACCCAGTACTTC,CASSLGGLAGIRETQYF
TRBV15,-,TRBD2,TRBJ2-1,TGTGCCACCAGCAGAGTTCTCCCCGGACTAGCGGGCTACAATGAGCAGTTCTTC,CATSRVLPGLAGYNEQFF
TRBV14,-,-,TRBJ2-7,TGTGCCAGCAGCCAAGGGGGAGCCCATCCCTACGAGCAGTACTTC,CASSQGGAHPYEQYF
TRBV6-2/TRBV6-3,-,-,TRBJ1-1,TGTGCCAGCAGTTACGCCCCTCGAGCGTCTGAAGCTTTCTTT,CASSYAPRASEAFF
TRBV27,-,TRBD2,TRBJ2-1,TGTGCCAGCATGCGGGGGGGATACAATGAGCAGTTCTTC,CASMRGGYNEQFF
TRBV7-8,-,-,TRBJ1-2,TGTGCCAGCAGCTTAGTCTGCAGCCCTAACTATGGCTACACCTTC,CASSLVCSPNYGYTF
TRBV7-8,many,TRBD2,TRBJ2-3,TGTGCCAGCAGCTACCGCGGGACTAGCGGGGGGGCTTTCACAGATACGCAGTATTTT,CASSYRGTSGGAFTDTQYF
TRBV28,few,TRBD1,TRBJ1-5,TGTGCCAGCAGTCCAGCCTTGACAGGGAAAAGCAATCAGCCCCAGCATTTT,CASSPALTGKSNQPQHF
TRBV6-1,many,TRBD1,TRBJ2-4,TGTGCCAGCACCCGAGGGACAGGGGGTACAGCCAAAAACATTCAGTACTTC,CASTRGTGGTAKNIQYF
TRBV4-1,-,-,TRBJ1-2,TGCGCCAGCAGCCGGACAGCCCGAGATAACTATGGCTACACCTTC,CASSRTARDNYGYTF
TRBV5-5,few,TRBD1,TRBJ2-7,TGTGCCAGCGTACTCGACAGGGTAGGACGGGAGCAGTACTTC,CASVLDRVGREQYF
TRBV5-5,-,-,TRBJ2-1,TGTGCCAGCAGGCGTGTCTCATACAATGAGCAGTTCTTC,CASRRVSYNEQFF
TRBV20-1,few,TRBD1,TRBJ1-2,TGCAGTGCCAGGGACAGATTCTATTGCTACACCTTC,CSARDRFYCYTF
TRBV12-3/TRBV12-4,-,-,TRBJ2-5,TGTGCCAGCAGTTTAATGCGAGGGGGGCTAGGGCGAGAGACCCAGTACTTC,CASSLMRGGLGRETQYF
TRBV20-1,-,TRBD1,TRBJ2-1,TGCAGTGCTAGAGACAGGGGGCTTTACGAGCAGTTCTTC,CSARDRGLYEQFF
TRBV14,few,-,TRBJ2-2,TGTGCCAGCAGCCAAGACACCCCTTCCACCGGGGAGCTGTTTTTT,CASSQDTPSTGELFF
TRBV10-3,many,TRBD1,TRBJ2-5,TGTGCCATCGGGGGACAGCCCCAAGAGACCCAGTACTTC,CAIGGQPQETQYF
TRBV12-3/TRBV12-4,few,-,TRBJ1-1,TGTGCCAGCAGTTTGGGAGGGGGAACCACTGAAGCTTTCTTT,CASSLGGGTTEAFF
TRBV11-2,-,-,TRBJ1-1,TGTGCCAGCAGCTTAATAAGGGGGAACACTGAAGCTTTCTTT,CASSLIRGNTEAFF
TRBV4-1,many,-,TRBJ2-7,TGCGCCAGCAGCCAAGATGTGGACCGCGAGCAGTACTTC,CASSQDVDREQYF
TRBV20-1,-,TRBD1,TRBJ1-1,TGCAGTGCTAGAAAGGGACAGATGAACACTGAAGCTTTCTTT,CSARKGQMNTEAFF
TRBV7-2,-,TRBD1,TRBJ1-6,TGTGCCAGCAGCTTAGATGGGACAGGGCGGGACCATTCACCCCTCCACTTT,CASSLDGTGRDHSPLHF
TRBV3-1,many,-,TRBJ1-1,TGTGCCAGCAGCCAGACTACTAACACTGAAGCTTTCTTT,CASSQTTNTEAFF
TRBV7-2,many,TRBD2,TRBJ2-1,TGTGCCAGCAGCTTAGCGGGCGGGGGGGGTTACAATGAGCAGTTCTTC,CASSLAGGGGYNEQFF
TRBV20-1,many,-,TRBJ2-7,TGCAGCCACCGGGACCGGGAAGGGGGTTACGAGCAGTACTTC,CSHRDREGGYEQYF
TRBV5-1,-,-,TRBJ1-5,TGCGCCAGCAGCTTGACACCAGATAGCAATCAGCCCCAGCATTTT,CASSLTPDSNQPQHF
TRBV28,-,-,TRBJ2-7,TGTGCCAGCAGTTCTTACAGGGTGAACGGGCAGTACTTC,CASSSYRVNGQYF
TRBV19,-,TRBD2,TRBJ2-4,TGTGCCAGTAGTATTGAGGGGCTAGCGGGGTCCAAAAACATTCAGTACTTC,CASSIEGLAGSKNIQYF
TRBV20-1,many,TRBD1,TRBJ1-6,TGCAGTGCTAGACACAGGGGTTCCTATAATTCACCCCTCCACTTT,CSARHRGSYNSPLHF
TRBV27,few,TRBD1,TRBJ1-2,TGTGCCAGCAGTTTATCTTGGACAGGGGGCAGGGATGGCTACACCTTC,CASSLSWTGGRDGYTF
TRBV20-1,few,TRBD1,TRBJ1-1,TGCAGTGCTACCCCCGGGACAGGGCCGGCCACTGAAGCTTTCTTT,CSATPGTGPATEAFF
TRBV9,-,-,TRBJ2-7,TGTGCCAGCAGCGGAGGGGACGGTTCCCACGAGCAGTACTTC,CASSGGDGSHEQYF
TRBV20-1,few,TRBD2,TRBJ2-5,TGCAGCGCACCTAGCGGGGGGGCCCTTCAAGAGACCCAGTACTTC,CSAPSGGALQETQYF
TRBV28,many,TRBD1,TRBJ1-2,TGTGCCAGCAGCCCCTACCTAGACAGGGGCTATGGCTACACCTTC,CASSPYLDRGYGYTF
TRBV2,-,-,TRBJ1-2,TGTGCCAGCTCCCCCGAACAGGCGATAACCTATGGCTACACCTTC,CASSPEQAITYGYTF
TRBV7-3,-,-,TRBJ2-3,TGTGCCAGCAGCTTAACAGGGGGGGCCTCTACAGATACGCAGTATTTT,CASSLTGGASTDTQYF
TRBV7-9,many,-,TRBJ2-4,TGTGCCAGCAGCCCCTCACGGGACATTCAGTACTTC,CASSPSRDIQYF
TRBV27,many,-,TRBJ2-5,TGTGCCAGCAGTTTTGCGGACAGTTCGACCCAGTACTTC,CASSFADSSTQYF
TRBV24-1,once,TRBD1,TRBJ2-2,TGTGCCACCAGTGATTTTAACAGGGGTAACACCGGGGAGCTGTTTTTT,CATSDFNRGNTGELFF
TRBV6-4,-,TRBD2,TRBJ2-4,TGTGCCAGCAGTGACTCAGAGGCTAGCGGGGGGTACAATGAGCAGTACTTC,CASSDSEASGGYNEQYF
TRBV2,few,-,TRBJ2-1,TGTGCCAGCGGCGACCCCCTGAGCTCCTACAATGAGCAGTTCTTC,CASGDPLSSYNEQFF
TRBV6-6,-,TRBD2,TRBJ2-3,TGTGCCAGCAGTTACGCGGGGGGGCCGGGAGATACGCAGTATTTT,CASSYAGGPGDTQYF
TRBV2,-,-,TRBJ1-2,TGTGCCAGCAGTGTCTCCCAGGGGCGCGGTGGCTACACCTTC,CASSVSQGRGGYTF
TRBV5-6,once,-,TRBJ1-6,TGTGCCAGCAGCTTGCTCCGGGAATCACCCCTCCACTTT,CASSLLRESPLHF
TRBV4-1,-,-,TRBJ1-2,TGCGCCAGCAGCCAAGAGCGGCGCGGCTACACCTTC,CASSQERRGYTF
TRBV20-1,few,-,TRBJ2-3,TGCACCCAACGGGGGAGCACAGATACGCAGTATTTT,CTQRGSTDTQYF
TRBV7-6,-,-,TRBJ2-5,TGTGTCAGCAGCCCCCGCCGAGGTCAAGAGACCCAGTACTTC,CVSSPRRGQETQYF
TRBV5-1,-,-,TRBJ2-5,TGCGCCAGCAGCTTGCCCCACTTAGACGGGCAGTACTTC,CASSLPHLDGQYF
TRBV10-3,-,TRBD1,TRBJ1-3,TGTGCCATCAGCCAAGGAGGACAGGGGAAAAGAGGAAACACCATATATTTT,CAISQGGQGKRGNTIYF